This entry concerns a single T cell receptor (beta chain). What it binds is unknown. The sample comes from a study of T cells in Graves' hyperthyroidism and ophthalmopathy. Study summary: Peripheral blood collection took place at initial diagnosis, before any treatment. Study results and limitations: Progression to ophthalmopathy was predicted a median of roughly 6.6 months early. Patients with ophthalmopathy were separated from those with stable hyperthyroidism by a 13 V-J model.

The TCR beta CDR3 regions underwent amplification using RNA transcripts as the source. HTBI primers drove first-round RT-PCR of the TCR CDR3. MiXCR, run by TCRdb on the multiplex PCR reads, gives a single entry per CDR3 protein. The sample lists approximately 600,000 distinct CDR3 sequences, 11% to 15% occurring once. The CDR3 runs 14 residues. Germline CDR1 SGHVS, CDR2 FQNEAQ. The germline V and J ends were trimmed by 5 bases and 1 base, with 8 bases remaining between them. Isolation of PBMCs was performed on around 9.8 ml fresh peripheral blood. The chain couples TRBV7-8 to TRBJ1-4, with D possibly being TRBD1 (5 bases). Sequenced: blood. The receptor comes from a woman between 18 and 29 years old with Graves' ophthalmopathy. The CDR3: CASSPGVTNEKLFF. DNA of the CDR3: TGTGCCAGCAGCCCGGGGGTAACTAATGAAAAACTGTTTTTT. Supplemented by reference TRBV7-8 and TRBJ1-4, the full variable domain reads GAGVSQSPRYKVAKRGQDVALRCDPISGHVSLFWYQQALGQGPEFLTYFQNEAQLDKSGLPSDRFFAERPEGSVSTLKIQRTQQEDSAVYLCASSPGVTNEKLFFGSGTQLSVL.